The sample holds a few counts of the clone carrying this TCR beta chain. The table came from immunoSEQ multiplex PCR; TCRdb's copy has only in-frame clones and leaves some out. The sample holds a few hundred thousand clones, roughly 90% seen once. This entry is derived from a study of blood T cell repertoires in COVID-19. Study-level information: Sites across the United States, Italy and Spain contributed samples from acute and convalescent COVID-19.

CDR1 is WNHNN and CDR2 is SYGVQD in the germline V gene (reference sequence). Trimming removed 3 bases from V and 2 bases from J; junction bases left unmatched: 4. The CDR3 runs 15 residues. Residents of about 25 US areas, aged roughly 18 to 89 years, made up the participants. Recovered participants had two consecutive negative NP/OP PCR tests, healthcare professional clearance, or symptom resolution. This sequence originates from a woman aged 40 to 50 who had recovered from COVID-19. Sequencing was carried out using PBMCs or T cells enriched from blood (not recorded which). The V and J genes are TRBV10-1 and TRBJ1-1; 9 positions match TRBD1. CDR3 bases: TGCGCCAGCAGTGAAGGGACAGGGTCCAACACTGAAGCTTTCTTT. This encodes CASSEGTGSNTEAFF.